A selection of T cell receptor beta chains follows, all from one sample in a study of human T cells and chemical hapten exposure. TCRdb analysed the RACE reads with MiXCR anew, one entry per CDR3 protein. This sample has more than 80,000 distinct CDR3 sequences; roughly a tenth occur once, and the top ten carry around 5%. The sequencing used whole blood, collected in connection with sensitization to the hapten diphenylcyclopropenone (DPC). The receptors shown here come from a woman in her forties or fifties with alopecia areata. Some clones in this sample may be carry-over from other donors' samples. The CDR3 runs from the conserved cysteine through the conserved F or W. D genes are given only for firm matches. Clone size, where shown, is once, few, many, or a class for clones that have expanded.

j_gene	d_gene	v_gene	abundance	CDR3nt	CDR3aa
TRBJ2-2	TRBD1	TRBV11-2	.	TGTGCCAGCAGCCCCAGGCTGGACAGGGGGACCGGGGAGCTGTTTTTT	CASSPRLDRGTGELFF
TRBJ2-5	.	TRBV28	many	TGTGCCAGCAGGAAAGGATCCCAAGAGACCCAGTACTTC	CASRKGSQETQYF
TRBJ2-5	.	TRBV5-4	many	TGTGCCAGCAGCTTGGAATCCTCAGAGACCCAGTACTTC	CASSLESSETQYF
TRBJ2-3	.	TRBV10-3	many	TGTGCCATCAGTGTTTCAGGGGAGAATACGCAGTATTTT	CAISVSGENTQYF
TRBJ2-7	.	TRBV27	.	TGTGCCAGCAGTTTGGGCCGCTCCTACGAGCAGTACTTC	CASSLGRSYEQYF
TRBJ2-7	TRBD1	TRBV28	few	TGTGCCAGCAGTCGCCCGGGACAGGGTAACTACGAGCAGTACTTC	CASSRPGQGNYEQYF
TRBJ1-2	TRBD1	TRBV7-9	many	TGTGCCAGCAGACCGGACAGGGGAGGCGGCTACACCTTC	CASRPDRGGGYTF
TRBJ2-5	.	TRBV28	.	TGTGCCAGCAGTACTGGACCCCTCGCCCAGTACTTC	CASSTGPLAQYF
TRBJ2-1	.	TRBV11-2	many	TGTGCCAGCTCCGGTTTGCGCCGTAGAATCAATGAGCAGTTCTTC	CASSGLRRRINEQFF
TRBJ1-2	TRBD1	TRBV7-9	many	TGTGCCAGCAGCTCGACAGGGCTAAGTAGATCGCCCTATGGCTACACCTTC	CASSSTGLSRSPYGYTF
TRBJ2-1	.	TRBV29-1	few	TGCAGCGTGATAGAGGATTCCTACAATGAGCAGTTCTTC	CSVIEDSYNEQFF
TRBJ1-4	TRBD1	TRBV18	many	TGTGCCAGCTCACCTGGACAGGGAAGTGAAAAACTGTTTTTT	CASSPGQGSEKLFF
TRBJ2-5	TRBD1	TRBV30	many	TGTGCCTGGTCCCCCGGGACAGGCAACCAAGAGACCCAGTACTTC	CAWSPGTGNQETQYF
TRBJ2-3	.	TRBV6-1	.	TGTGCCAGCGGGTTCGCTAGCACAGATACGCAGTATTTT	CASGFASTDTQYF
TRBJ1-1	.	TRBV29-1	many	TGCAGCGTTCCGGCACAGGGGAACACTGAAGCTTTCTTT	CSVPAQGNTEAFF
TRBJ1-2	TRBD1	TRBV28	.	TGTGCCACCGGGACAGGGCTCTATGGCTACACCTTC	CATGTGLYGYTF
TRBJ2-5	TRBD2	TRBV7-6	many	TGTGCCAGCAGCCGCCTCGGGGGGGGAGAGACCCAGTACTTC	CASSRLGGGETQYF
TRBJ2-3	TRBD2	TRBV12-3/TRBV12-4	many	TGTGCCAGCAAAACGGGACTAGCGGGAGTGCCAGATACGCAGTATTTT	CASKTGLAGVPDTQYF
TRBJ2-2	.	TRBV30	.	TGTGCCGGAAGGAGCGAGACCAACACCGGGGAGCTGTTTTTT	CAGRSETNTGELFF
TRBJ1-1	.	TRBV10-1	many	TGCGCCAGCAGCGCACCCAAGGGGAGGAGCACTGAAGCTTTCTTT	CASSAPKGRSTEAFF
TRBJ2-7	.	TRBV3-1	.	TGTGCCAGCAGCCTAAGCGGGTGGGCCTACGAGCAGTACTTC	CASSLSGWAYEQYF
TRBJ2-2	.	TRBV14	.	TGTGCCAGCAGCCCGTACTACAGGGACCACACCGGGGAGCTGTTTTTT	CASSPYYRDHTGELFF
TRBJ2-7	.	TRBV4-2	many	TGTGCCAGCAGCCAAGACTACGTGGCATCCGAGCAGTACTTC	CASSQDYVASEQYF
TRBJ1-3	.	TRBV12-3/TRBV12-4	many	TGTGCCAGCAGTTTGGGAAACACCATATATTTT	CASSLGNTIYF
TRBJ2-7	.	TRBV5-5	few	TGTGCCAGCAGCTTGTATCCAGGGTTCGTCGAGCAGTACTTC	CASSLYPGFVEQYF
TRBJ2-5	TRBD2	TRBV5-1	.	TGCGCCAGCAGCGGACTAGCGGGACAAGAGACCCAGTACTTC	CASSGLAGQETQYF
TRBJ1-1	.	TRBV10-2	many	TGCGCCAGCCAAGGGACCGCCAGTGTAGCTTTCTTT	CASQGTASVAFF
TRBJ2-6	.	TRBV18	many	TGTGCCAGCTCACCAGCCAGCTCTGGGGCCAACGTCCTGACTTTC	CASSPASSGANVLTF
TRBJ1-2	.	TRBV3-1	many	TGTGCCAGCAGCCAAAGGGGGGATGGCTACACCTTC	CASSQRGDGYTF
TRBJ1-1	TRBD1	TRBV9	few	TGTGCCAGCGGAGATTACAGGGGGCCTACTGAAGCTTTCTTT	CASGDYRGPTEAFF
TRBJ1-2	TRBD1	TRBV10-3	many	TGTGCCACCCGGGACAGACAACCTGGCTACACCTTC	CATRDRQPGYTF
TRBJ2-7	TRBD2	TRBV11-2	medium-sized	TGTGCCAGCAGCTTAACGTCGGGAGGAGGTCCCTACGAGCAGTACTTC	CASSLTSGGGPYEQYF
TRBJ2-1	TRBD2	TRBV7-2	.	TGTGCCAGCAGCTTTAGCGGGAGGGGGCAATATGAGCAGTTCTTC	CASSFSGRGQYEQFF
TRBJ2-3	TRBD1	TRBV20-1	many	TGCAGTGCTAGTTTTGGTCAGGGGGCTGGAGATACGCAGTATTTT	CSASFGQGAGDTQYF
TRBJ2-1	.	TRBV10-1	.	TGCGCCAGCAGTGAGTTCGAAGTCAGGGCCTCCTACAATGAGCAGTTCTTC	CASSEFEVRASYNEQFF
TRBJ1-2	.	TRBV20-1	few	TGCAGTGCCCATCGAGGGATTAACTATGGCTACACCTTC	CSAHRGINYGYTF
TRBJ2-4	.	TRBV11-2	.	TGTGCCAGCAGCGGAGCTCAGGAATTAGCCAAAAACATTCAGTACTTC	CASSGAQELAKNIQYF
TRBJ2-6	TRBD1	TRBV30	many	TGTGCCTGGGGGAGGGACAGGGCAAAATACGGCTCTGGGGCCAACGTCCTGACTTTC	CAWGRDRAKYGSGANVLTF
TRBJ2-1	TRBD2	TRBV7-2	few	TGTGCCAGCAGCCTGCCTCCTCTAGCGGACTCCTACAATGAGCAGTTCTTC	CASSLPPLADSYNEQFF
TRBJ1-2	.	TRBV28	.	TGTGCCACCAGTGCAGCAAACTATGGCTACACCTTC	CATSAANYGYTF
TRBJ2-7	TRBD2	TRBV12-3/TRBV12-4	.	TGTGCCAGCAGTCCAGGACTAGCGGTATCCTACGAGCAGTACTTC	CASSPGLAVSYEQYF
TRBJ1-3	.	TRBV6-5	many	TGTGCCAGCAGTTACTCCCCCCGGACCCCTGGAAACACCATATATTTT	CASSYSPRTPGNTIYF
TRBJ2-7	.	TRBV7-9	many	TGTGCCAGCAGCCCAGCAATTGGTAGCGGCCCCTACGAGCAGTACTTC	CASSPAIGSGPYEQYF
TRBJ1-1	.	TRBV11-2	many	TGTGCCAGCAGCTTAGACGGGGGAGGGTTAACTGAAGCTTTCTTT	CASSLDGGGLTEAFF
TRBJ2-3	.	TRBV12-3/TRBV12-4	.	TGTGCCAGCAGTTTACAGCTGGAGCACACAGATACGCAGTATTTT	CASSLQLEHTDTQYF
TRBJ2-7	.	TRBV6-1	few	TGTGCCAGCAGTATGGACAATTCCTACGAGCAGTACTTC	CASSMDNSYEQYF
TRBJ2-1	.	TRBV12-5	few	TGTGCTAGTGGTTTGGGGACCTACAATGAGCAGTTCTTC	CASGLGTYNEQFF
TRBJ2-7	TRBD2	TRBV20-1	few	TGCAGTGCCCCGGGGGTGGGCGGGAGCGAGCAGTACTTC	CSAPGVGGSEQYF
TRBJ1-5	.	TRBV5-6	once	TGTGCCAGCAGCTTGGGACTGATCAATCAGCCCCAGCATTTT	CASSLGLINQPQHF
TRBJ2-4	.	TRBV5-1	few	TGCGCCAGCAGCTTGGTTGTAGGGACGGTCAAAAACATTCAGTACTTC	CASSLVVGTVKNIQYF
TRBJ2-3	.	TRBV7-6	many	TGTGCCAGCAGCTCCGAAGATACGCAGTATTTT	CASSSEDTQYF
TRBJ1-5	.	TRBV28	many	TGTGCCAGCGGAGGAACAGATAGCAATCAGCCCCAGCATTTT	CASGGTDSNQPQHF
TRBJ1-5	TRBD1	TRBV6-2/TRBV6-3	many	TGTGCCAGCACCGAGACAGGGGGAGAGAATCAGCCCCAGCATTTT	CASTETGGENQPQHF
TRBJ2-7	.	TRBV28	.	TGTGCCAGCAGTTTACGTTCGGACTCCTACGAGCAGTACTTC	CASSLRSDSYEQYF
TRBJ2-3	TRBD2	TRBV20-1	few	TGCAGTGCTACCACGGGAGGGGAGGGGTACACAGATACGCAGTATTTT	CSATTGGEGYTDTQYF
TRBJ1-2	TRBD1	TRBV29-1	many	TGCAGCGTTGCGACAGGGGGTGGAGGCTACACCTTC	CSVATGGGGYTF
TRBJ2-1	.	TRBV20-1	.	TGCAGTGCTGACGATTCGCGGACTGACGCGGATGAGCAGTTCTTC	CSADDSRTDADEQFF
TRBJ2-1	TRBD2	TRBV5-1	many	TGCGCCAGCAGCTCAGGACTAGCGGGAGGGCTAGGGAATGAGCAGTTCTTC	CASSSGLAGGLGNEQFF
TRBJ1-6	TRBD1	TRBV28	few	TGTGCCAGCAGTTTAGCCCGGACAGGGCTGGTTTATTCACCCCTCCACTTT	CASSLARTGLVYSPLHF
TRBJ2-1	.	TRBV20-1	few	TGCAGTGCCAGTGTTGCGGGACGCGATAACAATGAGCAGTTCTTC	CSASVAGRDNNEQFF